This TCR beta chain was found in a study of blood T cell repertoires in COVID-19. This table comes from immunoSEQ multiplex PCR, and its TCRdb copy is limited to in-frame clones, with some not included. The profile covers fewer than 200,000 clones, with roughly 84% appearing a single time and more than 1.5% taken by the ten largest. The CDR3 has 12 amino acids. CDR1 and CDR2 from the germline V gene are WNHNN and SYGVQD (reference sequence). V shed 4 bases and J shed 5 bases, with 9 bases lying between them. The chain joins TRBV10-1 to TRBJ2-7; D may be TRBD2 (5 bases). The sample was peripheral blood. This receptor was identified in a human donor in a cohort sampled during active COVID-19. CDR3 region: CASSGMGDEQYF. The DNA of the CDR3 is TGCGCCAGCAGTGGTATGGGAGACGAGCAGTACTTC.